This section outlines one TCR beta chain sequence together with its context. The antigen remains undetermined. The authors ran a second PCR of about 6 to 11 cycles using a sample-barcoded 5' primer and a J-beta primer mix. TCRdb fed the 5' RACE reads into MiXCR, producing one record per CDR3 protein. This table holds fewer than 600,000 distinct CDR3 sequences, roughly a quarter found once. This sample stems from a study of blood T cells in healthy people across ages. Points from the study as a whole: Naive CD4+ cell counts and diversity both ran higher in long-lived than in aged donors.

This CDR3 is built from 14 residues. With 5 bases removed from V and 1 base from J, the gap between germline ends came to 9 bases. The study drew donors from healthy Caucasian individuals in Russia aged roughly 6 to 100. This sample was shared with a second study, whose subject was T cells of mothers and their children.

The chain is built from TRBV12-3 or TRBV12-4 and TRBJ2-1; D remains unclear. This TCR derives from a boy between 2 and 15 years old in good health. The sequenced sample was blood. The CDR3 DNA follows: TGTGCCAGCAGTGATAGGGTTTCCTACAATGAGCAGTTCTTC. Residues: CASSDRVSYNEQFF.